The rows below give T cell receptor beta chains drawn from one sample of a study of regulatory T cells in long-lasting Graves disease. A single record per CDR3 protein comes from TCRdb applying MiXCR to the multiplex PCR reads. The sample has about 400,000 distinct CDR3 sequences; 15% are singletons. These data are also associated with another study on T cells in Graves' hyperthyroidism and ophthalmopathy.

Sequenced material: peripheral blood mononuclear cells (PBMCs), taken at new diagnosis, from a patient treated with antithyroid drugs. These receptors originate from a woman between 40 and 50 years old with Graves disease. Each CDR3 is given with its conserved first and last residue. The order of the fields is clone size, J gene, D gene, V gene, CDR3 protein, CDR3 DNA. D genes are given only for firm matches. Clone size is shown for a subset of rows, as once, few, many or a class of expanded clone.

many,TRBJ2-7,-,TRBV27,CASSLNSLGEQYF,TGTGCCAGCAGTTTAAATAGTCTGGGCGAGCAGTACTTC
few,TRBJ1-6,TRBD1,TRBV20-1,CSARDRGENSPLHF,TGCAGTGCCAGGGACAGGGGAGAAAATTCACCCCTCCACTTT
many,TRBJ1-1,-,TRBV12-3/TRBV12-4,CASSLRSSNTEAFF,TGTGCCAGCAGTCTCAGATCCTCGAACACTGAAGCTTTCTTT
-,TRBJ2-3,-,TRBV19,CASSIVSSIADTQYF,TGTGCCAGTAGTATAGTATCCTCCATAGCGGATACGCAGTATTTT
many,TRBJ2-7,TRBD1,TRBV12-3/TRBV12-4,CASSPGQATYEQYF,TGTGCCAGCAGTCCGGGACAGGCGACCTACGAGCAGTACTTC
-,TRBJ2-7,TRBD2,TRBV20-1,CSARGPYPGTSGRGYEQYF,TGCAGTGCTAGAGGCCCTTACCCCGGGACTAGCGGGAGGGGCTACGAGCAGTACTTC
many,TRBJ2-3,TRBD2,TRBV7-2,CASSPPGGRLNTQYF,TGTGCCAGCAGCCCCCCGGGAGGGCGTTTGAATACGCAGTATTTT
-,TRBJ2-3,-,TRBV19,CASSISRGGYTQYF,TGTGCCAGTAGTATCTCCAGGGGCGGGTATACGCAGTATTTT
many,TRBJ2-4,-,TRBV20-1,CSARKSAKNIQYF,TGCAGTGCTCGGAAATCGGCCAAAAACATTCAGTACTTC
many,TRBJ2-5,TRBD2,TRBV20-1,CSASPSAGGIETQYF,TGCAGTGCTAGCCCATCAGCGGGAGGGATTGAGACCCAGTACTTC
many,TRBJ1-1,-,TRBV19,CASSPTSKLYPIDTEAFF,TGTGCCAGTAGTCCTACTTCGAAACTATACCCGATTGACACTGAAGCTTTCTTT
many,TRBJ2-3,-,TRBV20-1,CSAQSGDSGPDTQYF,TGCAGTGCTCAGAGCGGAGATAGCGGCCCCGATACGCAGTATTTT
many,TRBJ2-1,TRBD2,TRBV5-1,CASSSRGSSNEQFF,TGCGCCAGCAGTTCGCGCGGGAGTAGTAATGAGCAGTTCTTC
many,TRBJ2-7,-,TRBV11-2,CASSLGGIGGYEQYF,TGTGCCAGCAGCTTAGGGGGCATTGGGGGCTACGAGCAGTACTTC
few,TRBJ1-2,TRBD1,TRBV10-2,CASSPPGQGSGYTF,TGCGCCAGCAGTCCCCCGGGACAGGGAAGCGGCTACACCTTC
-,TRBJ2-5,TRBD2,TRBV12-3/TRBV12-4,CASRSTTSGRETQYF,TGTGCCAGCAGGTCTACGACTAGCGGGAGAGAGACCCAGTACTTC
many,TRBJ2-5,TRBD1,TRBV12-3/TRBV12-4,CASTQTGRPETQYF,TGTGCCAGCACCCAGACAGGGCGTCCAGAGACCCAGTACTTC
many,TRBJ2-2,-,TRBV29-1,CSVRGNTGELFF,TGCAGCGTTAGGGGAAACACCGGGGAGCTGTTTTTT